These 29 T cell receptor beta chains were sequenced from one sample in a study of shared clonotypes between healthy human individuals (dated by TCRdb to the early 2020s). The library was built by means of the immunoSEQ multiplex PCR assay. TCRdb obtained this table from immuneACCESS and retained in-frame rearrangements with V and J assigned. These tables miss some clones; where compared with another copy, unresolved V genes account for less than half of the shortfall, and the remainder is unexplained. The sample records roughly 2 million clones, around 95% of which are singletons. Of the sample, more than 0.1% is held by the ten largest clones. Sequences were obtained from naive CD4+ T cells sorted from blood. Sample cell subset or site, as interpreted from the label and publication: CD45RA+ positively selected. All receptors come from a man between 18 and 29 years old in good health.

The chain joins TRBV19 to TRBJ2-6; the D is unclear. CDR3 length: 14 amino acids. CDR1 LNHDA and CDR2 SQIVND come from the germline V gene (reference sequence). The V and J ends lost 6 bases and 3 bases respectively, with 9 bases between them. CDR3 in amino acids: CASRRISGANVLTF. CDR3 sequence (DNA): TGTGCCAGTAGACGGATTAGTGGGGCCAACGTCCTGACTTTC.

The V gene is TRBV10-3, the J gene TRBJ2-2, with a possible D match to TRBD1 (6 bases). The CDR3 runs to 14 residues. V dropped 3 bases and J dropped 7 bases, with 12 bases sitting between them. The germline CDR1 and CDR2 sequences are ENHRY and SYGVKD. The CDR3 bases are TGTGCCATCAGTGAAGGACAGACTCGCGGGGAGCTGTTTTTT. This translates into CAISEGQTRGELFF.

The rearrangement links TRBV11-3 to TRBJ2-7; D is unresolved. V lost 3 bases to trimming and J lost 2 bases, with 11 bases between them. The CDR3 totals 14 residues. Germline V lookup: CDR1 SGHNT, CDR2 YENEEA. This CDR3 is CASSFLQATYEQYF. CDR3 coding DNA: TGTGCCAGCAGCTTCCTCCAGGCTACCTACGAGCAGTACTTC. Full variable domain (rest looked up from reference TRBV11-3 and TRBJ2-7): EAGVVQSPRYKIIEKKQPVAFWCNPISGHNTLYWYLQNLGQGPELLIRYENEEAVDDSQLPKDRFSAERLKGVDSTLKIQPAELGDSAVYLCASSFLQATYEQYFGPGTRLTVT.

The gene calls are TRBV5-1 and TRBJ2-2; D unresolved. Germline CDR1 reads SGHRS; CDR2 reads YFSETQ. V gave up 0 bases and J gave up 8 bases, with 20 bases separating them. The CDR3 totals 17 residues. CDR3 sequence: CASSLADNPGIKGELFF. CDR3 coding DNA: TGCGCCAGCAGCTTGGCCGACAATCCGGGCATCAAAGGGGAGCTGTTTTTT.

The gene calls are TRBV19 and TRBJ2-2; D uncertain. Looked up from germline, CDR1 is LNHDA and CDR2 is SQIVND (reference sequence). The CDR3 is 17 residues long. With 0 bases removed from V and 1 base from J, the gap between germline ends came to 12 bases. The CDR3 coding sequence is TGTGCCAGTAGTATAGAAGCAGGCCATTGGAACACCGGGGAGCTGTTTTTT. It yields the protein CASSIEAGHWNTGELFF.

This rearrangement joins TRBV15 to TRBJ1-4, with 8 bases matching TRBD1. V lost 2 bases, J lost 7 bases, and 6 bases stayed unmatched. The CDR3 is 15 residues long. Germline-derived CDR1 and CDR2 are LNHNV and YYDKDF (reference sequence). The CDR3 DNA sequence: TGTGCCACCAGCAGACAGGGGGCGATGAGTGAAAAACTGTTTTTT. Translating gives CATSRQGAMSEKLFF. Drawing the rest from reference TRBV15 and TRBJ1-4, the complete variable domain is DAMVIQNPRYQVTQFGKPVTLSCSQTLNHNVMYWYQQKSSQAPKLLFHYYDKDFNNEADTPDNFQSRRPNTSFCFLDIRSPGLGDTAMYLCATSRQGAMSEKLFFGSGTQLSVL.

This clone occurred many times. This CDR3 is CASSRGRGLLWREQYF. As DNA, the CDR3 is TGTGCCAGCAGTCGCGGGAGGGGGCTACTATGGAGGGAGCAGTACTTC. The V and J genes are TRBV28 and TRBJ2-7; the match to TRBD2 covers 9 bases. Germline CDR1 is MDHEN and CDR2 is SYDVKM. CDR3 length equals 16 residues. Losses at the gene ends were 5 bases for V and 7 bases for J; bases not matched to a gene: 15. The entire variable domain, with the rest obtained from reference TRBV28 and TRBJ2-7, is as follows: DVKVTQSSRYLVKRTGEKVFLECVQDMDHENMFWYRQDPGLGLRLIYFSYDVKMKEKGDIPEGYSVSREKKERFSLILESASTNQTSMYLCASSRGRGLLWREQYFGPGTRLTVT.

In its sample, this clone was seen a few times. The chain joins TRBV18 to TRBJ2-7; D assignment may be TRBD1 or TRBD2 (5 bases each). V lost 5 bases and J 3 bases, leaving 11 bases between the germline ends. CDR3 length: 13 residues. The germline V gene has CDR1 KGHSH and CDR2 LQKENI. The CDR3 nucleotides are TGTGCCAGCTCATCGGGACGGTACTACGAGCAGTACTTC. Its protein is CASSSGRYYEQYF.

The rearrangement links TRBV2 to TRBJ1-4; weak D call: TRBD1 (5 bases). V shed 3 bases and J shed 7 bases, with 15 bases lying between them. CDR1 is SNHLY, CDR2 FYNNEI, per germline. CDR3 length: 15 amino acids. In nucleotides, the CDR3 is TGTGCCAGCAGTGATGGGGGTCGACCTAGTGAAAAACTGTTTTTT. Translation: CASSDGGRPSEKLFF.

The chain is built from TRBV28 and TRBJ2-1; TRBD1 matches at 8 bases. The CDR3 loop spans 11 amino acids. The germline V gene encodes CDR1 MDHEN and CDR2 SYDVKM. As DNA, the CDR3 is TGTGGGACAGGGCACAACAATGAGCAGTTCTTC. Protein product: CGTGHNNEQFF.

The V gene is TRBV21-1, the J gene TRBJ2-5. TRBV21-1 is an annotated pseudogene. The CDR3 runs 15 residues. The CDR3 DNA reads TGTGCCAGCAGCAAAGAAAGGACCAAGCAAGAGACCCAGTACTTC. It is translated as CASSKERTKQETQYF.

V gene TRBV2 combines with J gene TRBJ2-1, with 10 bases matching TRBD2. Germline-derived CDR1 and CDR2 are SNHLY and FYNNEI. After removal of 6 bases from V and 8 bases from J, the junction contained 10 bases not matched to a gene. The CDR3 loop spans 15 amino acids. The CDR3 reads CASRAGLAEGDEQFF. The CDR3 nucleotides read TGTGCCAGCAGGGCTGGACTAGCGGAGGGGGATGAGCAGTTCTTC.

In DNA, the CDR3 is TGCAGCGTTGATCGGAACCGGGACCGACGCACAGATACGCAGTATTTT. Protein product: CSVDRNRDRRTDTQYF. This chain uses TRBV29-1 with TRBJ2-3; D is perhaps TRBD1 or TRBD2 (5 bases each). The CDR3 runs 16 residues. V was trimmed by 3 bases and J by 1 base, leaving 17 bases between them. Germline lookup yields CDR1 SQVTM and CDR2 ANQGSEA.

The V gene is TRBV5-1, the J gene TRBJ1-3, with a possible D match to TRBD1 (5 bases). Germline CDR1 and CDR2: SGHRS and YFSETQ. V lost 1 base, J lost 2 bases, and 13 bases lay in between. There are 16 residues in the CDR3. For the CDR3, the DNA is TGCGCCAGCAGCTTGTTGACGGGGACGGCTGGAAACACCATATATTTT. This encodes CASSLLTGTAGNTIYF.

The chain couples TRBV10-1 to TRBJ1-1; 10 bases map to TRBD1. V gave up 4 bases and J gave up 5 bases; unmatched junction bases: 10. Germline CDR1 WNHNN, CDR2 SYGVQD (reference sequence). The CDR3 length is 16 residues. In DNA form, the CDR3 reads TGCGCCAGCAGTGGAGACCGGGACAGGGGCCCGACTGAAGCTTTCTTT. This translates into CASSGDRDRGPTEAFF.

This clone appeared once. CDR3 sequence: CASSLKGNYEQYF. The CDR3 DNA reads TGTGCCAGCAGTTTAAAGGGTAACTACGAGCAGTACTTC. The V gene is TRBV27, the J gene TRBJ2-7; no clear D. V dropped 2 bases and J dropped 3 bases, with 8 bases sitting between them. Germline loops: CDR1 MNHEY, CDR2 SMNVEV (reference sequence). The CDR3 is 13 amino acids.

CDR3 amino acids: CASSLTSGSPFEQYF. Written as DNA, the CDR3 is TGCGCCAGCAGCTTGACTAGCGGGAGCCCTTTTGAGCAGTACTTC. The V gene is TRBV5-1, the J gene TRBJ2-7; TRBD2 matches 11 bases. J gave up 7 bases and V 1 base, and 7 bases lay outside the gene matches. Germline V gene data show CDR1 as SGHRS and CDR2 as YFSETQ. The CDR3 has 15 amino acids.

On this clone: The same CDR3 also results from other DNA sequences found in this sample. The chain carries TRBV5-5 and TRBJ2-3; D is undetermined. Germline V gives CDR1 SGHKS, CDR2 YYEKEE (reference sequence). V was shortened by 3 bases and J by 2 bases, with 7 bases between the two germline ends. The CDR3 runs to 13 residues. DNA of the CDR3: TGTGCCAGCAGCTCCCCCTCCACAGATACGCAGTATTTT. Translating gives CASSSPSTDTQYF.

The chain joins TRBV4-3 to TRBJ1-6; D is possibly TRBD1 (6 bases). CDR1 and CDR2 (germline): LGHNA, YSLEER. Trimming removed 0 bases from V and 1 base from J, with 13 bases in between. The CDR3 spans 18 residues. The CDR3 DNA reads as TGCGCCAGCAGCCAAGATCGGCCGGGGGCTTCCTATAATTCACCCCTCCACTTT. This sequence encodes CASSQDRPGASYNSPLHF.

With respect to this clone: This sample includes further DNA sequences coding for the same CDR3. The gene calls are TRBV7-2 and TRBJ2-3, with no clear D. The V gene's germline CDR1 is SGHTA and CDR2 FQGNSA. This CDR3 has 14 amino acids. V lost 3 bases and J 1 base, leaving 8 bases between the germline ends. CDR3 sequence: CASSLGLRTDTQYF. The CDR3 DNA reads as TGTGCCAGCAGCTTGGGGTTGCGCACAGATACGCAGTATTTT. Complete variable domain (other parts from reference TRBV7-2 and TRBJ2-3): GAGVSQSPSNKVTEKGKDVELRCDPISGHTALYWYRQSLGQGLEFLIYFQGNSAPDKSGLPSDRFSAERTGGSVSTLTIQRTQQEDSAVYLCASSLGLRTDTQYFGPGTRLTVL.

Here the CDR3 DNA reads TGTGCCTGGAGATTTGAGTCCACTCCGAATTCACCCCTCCACTTT. This encodes CAWRFESTPNSPLHF. This rearrangement joins TRBV30 to TRBJ1-6; no firm D call. CDR3 size: 15 residues. The germline V and J ends were trimmed by 3 bases and 7 bases, with 16 bases remaining between them. Per the germline V gene, CDR1 is GTSNPN and CDR2 is SVGIG (reference sequence). The whole variable domain, remainder taken from reference TRBV30 and TRBJ1-6, is SQTIHQWPATLVQPVGSPLSLECTVEGTSNPNLYWYRQAAGRGLQLLFYSVGIGQISSEVPQNLSASRPQDRQFILSSKKLLLSDSGFYLCAWRFESTPNSPLHFGNGTRLTVT.

The gene calls are TRBV4-1 and TRBJ2-7, with D possibly being TRBD2 (6 bases). The V gene's germline CDR1 is MGHRA and CDR2 YSYEKL. This CDR3 is 14 amino acids long. Trimming pared 4 bases from V and 1 base from J, leaving 11 bases between. CDR3 in DNA: TGCGCCAGCAGCCCGAGCAGCGGGTCCTACGAGCAGTACTTC. The encoded protein is CASSPSSGSYEQYF.

Remarks on this clone: The sample carries other DNA sequences with the same CDR3. The rearrangement links TRBV5-1 to TRBJ2-5, with D possibly being TRBD2 (5 bases). This CDR3 has 14 residues. Deletions cut 0 bases from V and 3 bases from J, with 9 bases between. From germline, CDR1 is SGHRS and CDR2 YFSETQ. The CDR3 loop reads CASSLGGPKETQYF. DNA of the CDR3: TGCGCCAGCAGCTTGGGAGGGCCTAAAGAGACCCAGTACTTC.

This chain connects TRBV7-2 to TRBJ2-2; no firm D call. The CDR3 consists of 15 residues. V was shortened by 3 bases and J by 5 bases, with 13 bases between the two germline ends. Germline V gene lookup returns CDR1 SGHTA and CDR2 FQGNSA. The CDR3, as DNA: TGTGCCAGCAGCTTGGCCGCGTGGTTTACCGGGGAGCTGTTTTTT. Its protein is CASSLAAWFTGELFF.

V usage is TRBV29-1 and J usage is TRBJ1-2, with D tentatively TRBD1 (6 bases). The CDR3 consists of 12 residues. The V gene lost 6 bases and the J gene lost 12 bases, with 20 bases spanning the gap. Germline V gene data show CDR1 as SQVTM and CDR2 as ANQGSEA. Here the CDR3 DNA reads TGCAGCGTCTATACCCCGGACAGTCGTGACACCTTC. The encoded protein is CSVYTPDSRDTF. Variable domain in full (rest from reference TRBV29-1 and TRBJ1-2): SAVISQKPSRDICQRGTSLTIQCQVDSQVTMMFWYRQQPGQSLTLIATANQGSEATYESGFVIDKFPISRPNLTFSTLTVSNMSPEDSSIYLCSVYTPDSRDTFGSGTRLTVV.

As to this clone: Other DNA sequences within the sample encode an identical CDR3. The V gene is TRBV6-5, the J gene TRBJ2-7; 7 bases are shared with TRBD1. From germline, CDR1 is MNHEY and CDR2 SVGAGI. The CDR3 runs 14 residues. V shed 4 bases, J shed 2 bases, and the junction held 5 bases outside the gene matches. The CDR3 reads CASSSEGGPYEQYF. CDR3 in DNA: TGTGCCAGCAGTTCGGAAGGGGGCCCCTACGAGCAGTACTTC.

This clone was counted a few times. Other nucleotide sequences in the sample specify the same CDR3. The chain uses TRBV28 and TRBJ1-2, with D perhaps TRBD1 (5 bases). V lost 5 bases to trimming and J lost 5 bases, with 9 bases between them. The CDR3 sequence is 12 residues long. Germline V CDR1 and CDR2: MDHEN, SYDVKM. CDR3 coding DNA: TGTGCCAGCAGTCCCCGACAGTATGGCTACACCTTC. Protein sequence: CASSPRQYGYTF.

This clone was counted a single time. The rearrangement joins TRBV5-4 to TRBJ2-5; 8 nucleotides align to TRBD1. Per the germline V gene, CDR1 is SGHNT and CDR2 is YYREEE (reference sequence). The CDR3 length is 15 residues. The V gene end was trimmed by 5 bases and the J gene end by 2 bases; junction bases not matched to a gene: 8. The DNA of the CDR3 is TGTGCCAGCAGTTCCGGTGGGACAGGACAAGAGACCCAGTACTTC. Translation: CASSSGGTGQETQYF.

The sample holds one count of this clone. V gene TRBV6-1 combines with J gene TRBJ2-1; D remains unclear. Deletions cut 5 bases from V and 6 bases from J, with 8 bases between. CDR3 size: 12 residues. Looked up from germline, CDR1 is MNHNS and CDR2 is SASEGT. The CDR3 DNA reads TGTGCCAGCAGTCTGGCAGGCAATGAGCAGTTCTTC. Its protein is CASSLAGNEQFF.